The 31 T cell receptor beta chains in this list originate from one sample, sequenced in a study of shared clonotypes between healthy human individuals. Method: immunoSEQ multiplex PCR; TCRdb's copy keeps in-frame clones and lacks some. Of over a million clones detected, over 95% appear once; the ten largest clones hold roughly 1.2%. The specimen sequenced was naive CD4+ T cells sorted from blood. The sample's subset: CD45RA+ positively selected. Receptors were obtained from a man in his thirties or forties in good health.

Only a few counts were recorded for this clone. The chain couples TRBV5-1 to TRBJ1-1; D possibly corresponds to TRBD1 (5 bases). CDR1 is SGHRS, CDR2 YFSETQ, per germline. This CDR3 spans 14 amino acids. V lost 1 base to trimming and J lost 7 bases, with 14 bases between them. The CDR3 here is CASSLFGGAREAFF. In nucleotides, the CDR3 is TGCGCCAGCAGCTTGTTTGGAGGGGCTCGTGAAGCTTTCTTT.

This clone was detected only once. The rearrangement joins TRBV10-3 to TRBJ1-2; 7 bases align to TRBD1. CDR1 is ENHRY, CDR2 SYGVKD, per germline. The V segment lost 6 bases and the J segment 5 bases; nucleotides outside the gene matches: 9. CDR3 length: 14 amino acids. DNA for the CDR3: TGTGCCATCAGCAATGGGACAGAAGGGTATGGCTACACCTTC. Translated, it gives CAISNGTEGYGYTF.

The gene calls are TRBV28 and TRBJ1-1; D not resolved. The germline CDR1 and CDR2 sequences are MDHEN and SYDVKM. The CDR3 runs 13 residues. Trimming pared 2 bases from V and 9 bases from J, leaving 13 bases between. The CDR3: CASSLGLGVKAFF. DNA for the CDR3: TGTGCCAGCAGTTTAGGTCTCGGAGTCAAAGCTTTCTTT. The full variable domain, its missing parts supplied by reference TRBV28 and TRBJ1-1, is DVKVTQSSRYLVKRTGEKVFLECVQDMDHENMFWYRQDPGLGLRLIYFSYDVKMKEKGDIPEGYSVSREKKERFSLILESASTNQTSMYLCASSLGLGVKAFFGQGTRLTVV.

This chain links TRBV7-8 with TRBJ2-6; TRBD1 matches at 7 bases. CDR3 length equals 15 residues. Germline trimming cut 5 bases from V and 3 bases from J; bases unmatched to any gene: 4. Germline V CDR1 and CDR2: SGHVS, FQNEAQ. The CDR3 sequence is CASSPDRVGANVLTF. The CDR3 bases are TGTGCCAGCAGCCCCGACAGGGTTGGGGCCAACGTCCTGACTTTC.

The chain couples TRBV2 to TRBJ1-5; tentatively, D is TRBD1 (5 bases). Trimming took 8 bases from V and 6 from J, leaving 14 bases between them. The CDR3 is made up of 13 amino acids. CDR1 and CDR2 from the germline V gene are SNHLY and FYNNEI. The CDR3 nucleotides read TGTGCCAGCTCGAAAGGGGTGGGTCAGCCCCAGCATTTT. Residues: CASSKGVGQPQHF.

Turning to this clone: Other DNA sequences in the sample encode the same CDR3. The V and J genes are TRBV7-3 and TRBJ2-3; D perhaps matches TRBD2 (6 bases). CDR3 length: 14 residues. In germline, CDR1 is SGHTA, CDR2 FQGTGA. The V end was cut by 4 bases, the J end by 0 bases, with 8 bases between. The CDR3 is CASSSGTSTDTQYF. The CDR3, as DNA: TGTGCCAGCAGCTCAGGGACTAGCACAGATACGCAGTATTTT.

The chain has TRBV11-2 and TRBJ2-1; 7 positions match TRBD1. This CDR3 is 15 amino acids long. The trim removed 7 bases at V and 7 bases at J, leaving 13 bases unmatched. In germline, CDR1 is SGHAT, CDR2 FQNNGV. The CDR3 nucleotides are TGTGCCAGCAACCTAAGAGGGACAGTGGGGAATGAGCAGTTCTTC. It encodes CASNLRGTVGNEQFF.

This clone occurred once. The chain employs TRBV5-1 and TRBJ2-3, with 7 bases fitting TRBD2. This CDR3 spans 14 amino acids. The germline V gene has CDR1 SGHRS and CDR2 YFSETQ. The J segment lost 2 bases and the V segment lost 5 bases, leaving 5 bases of the junction unmatched. The CDR3 here is CASRSAGSTDTQYF. Here the CDR3 DNA reads TGCGCCAGCAGATCAGCGGGGTCCACAGATACGCAGTATTTT.

This chain links TRBV7-6 with TRBJ2-5; 8 bases agree with TRBD1. In germline, CDR1 is SGHVS, CDR2 FNYEAQ. The CDR3 extends over 17 amino acids. V shed 5 bases, J shed 0 bases, and the junction held 11 bases outside the gene matches. The CDR3 nucleotides read TGTGCCAGCAGCAAACCGGGACAGGCTCTTAACCAAGAGACCCAGTACTTC. This gives the protein CASSKPGQALNQETQYF.

The chain uses TRBV5-1 and TRBJ1-2; D uncertain. Looked up from germline, CDR1 is SGHRS and CDR2 is YFSETQ. The CDR3 runs 15 residues. V was clipped by 0 bases and J by 0 bases, with 9 bases between them. The CDR3 reads CASSLAFSSNYGYTF. Written as DNA, the CDR3 is TGCGCCAGCAGCTTGGCCTTTAGCTCTAACTATGGCTACACCTTC.

The chain links TRBV28 to TRBJ2-7; the D is unclear. The CDR3 runs to 12 residues. V lost 3 bases, J lost 6 bases, and 9 bases lay in between. Germline V lookup: CDR1 MDHEN, CDR2 SYDVKM. The CDR3 DNA sequence: TGTGCCAGCAGTTTTTCTTCGTTCGAGCAGTACTTC. This translates into CASSFSSFEQYF.

CDR3 loop: CASSVEVRTGVTGELFF. CDR3 nucleotides: TGTGCCAGCAGCGTAGAGGTTCGGACTGGGGTCACCGGGGAGCTGTTTTTT. The chain recombines TRBV9 with TRBJ2-2; a possible D gene is TRBD2 (5 bases). Looked up from germline, CDR1 is SGDLS and CDR2 is YYNGEE. The CDR3 totals 17 residues. Trimming stripped 0 bases from V and 4 bases from J, with 16 bases between.

The chain joins TRBV11-2 to TRBJ2-1, with D possibly matching TRBD2 (5 bases). Germline V gives CDR1 SGHAT, CDR2 FQNNGV. This CDR3 has 16 amino acids. Trimming pared 2 bases from V and 4 bases from J, leaving 15 bases between. For the CDR3, the DNA is TGTGCCAGCAGCTTATTCCTCGCGGGCCTATACAATGAGCAGTTCTTC. The encoded protein is CASSLFLAGLYNEQFF.

The gene calls are TRBV27 and TRBJ1-2; D uncertain. This CDR3 is built from 13 residues. The germline CDR1 and CDR2 sequences are MNHEY and SMNVEV (reference sequence). V was cut by 0 bases and J by 7 bases, with 9 bases left in between. This CDR3 is CASSLSRLGGYTF. DNA of the CDR3: TGTGCCAGCAGTTTATCCCGACTCGGTGGCTACACCTTC.

This rearrangement joins TRBV5-1 to TRBJ2-1; the D gene is possibly TRBD1 (6 bases). The CDR3 length is 15 residues. Germline-derived CDR1 and CDR2 are SGHRS and YFSETQ. Trimming removed 7 bases at V and 1 base at J, with 15 bases between. This chain's CDR3 is CASSTGSFSYNEQFF. CDR3 nucleotides: TGCGCCAGCTCTACAGGGAGTTTTTCCTACAATGAGCAGTTCTTC.

CDR3 sequence (DNA): TGCGCCAGCAGCCCCTACGTGCAGGGATCGAACACCGGGGAGCTGTTTTTT. Residues: CASSPYVQGSNTGELFF. V is TRBV5-1 and J is TRBJ2-2, with a tentative D call TRBD1 (5 bases). The CDR3 loop spans 17 amino acids. V was trimmed by 4 bases and J by 0 bases, leaving 16 bases between them. Germline V gene data show CDR1 as SGHRS and CDR2 as YFSETQ.

About this clone itself: This CDR3 is also generated by other DNA sequences in the sample. The chain links TRBV7-9 to TRBJ2-1, with D perhaps matching TRBD1 (6 bases). The CDR3 runs 15 residues. Germline V gene sequence: CDR1 SEHNR, CDR2 FQNEAQ (reference sequence). Trimming took 1 base from V and 4 from J, leaving 11 bases between them. For the CDR3, the DNA is TGTGCCAGCAGCTTAGTCGGGACAAGTTACAATGAGCAGTTCTTC. It specifies CASSLVGTSYNEQFF.

The V and J genes are TRBV10-3 and TRBJ2-7, with D unclear. Germline V gene data show CDR1 as ENHRY and CDR2 as SYGVKD. The CDR3 consists of 14 residues. V was trimmed by 3 bases and J by 2 bases, leaving 11 bases between them. The CDR3 nucleotides read TGTGCCATCAGTGAAGGGCTAGGCACCTACGAGCAGTACTTC. Protein: CAISEGLGTYEQYF.

CDR3 sequence reads: CASSESSKIGGNSYNEQFF. The CDR3 DNA sequence: TGCGCCAGCAGTGAGTCAAGTAAGATCGGCGGGAACTCCTACAATGAGCAGTTCTTC. The chain uses TRBV10-1 and TRBJ2-1; TRBD2 is a possible D gene (6 bases). Germline CDR1 and CDR2: WNHNN and SYGVQD (reference sequence). This CDR3 has 19 residues. V lost 0 bases, J lost 0 bases, and 18 bases lay in between.

This clone is a singleton in its sample. The rearrangement links TRBV2 to TRBJ2-7; no firm D call. Germline CDR1 and CDR2: SNHLY and FYNNEI. Trimming removed 2 bases at V and 3 bases at J, with 8 bases between. CDR3 size: 13 residues. CDR3 in DNA: TGTGCCAGCAGTGAAAACCCCCACTACGAGCAGTACTTC. The encoded protein is CASSENPHYEQYF.

The chain employs TRBV10-3 and TRBJ2-3; 7 positions match TRBD2. The CDR3 has 16 amino acids. Germline CDR1 reads ENHRY; CDR2 reads SYGVKD. Losses at the gene ends were 1 base for V and 2 bases for J; bases not matched to a gene: 6. CDR3: CAISELDGRFTDTQYF. The DNA for the CDR3 is TGTGCCATCAGTGAGTTGGACGGGAGGTTCACAGATACGCAGTATTTT.

This rearrangement joins TRBV19 to TRBJ2-5; no clear D. The length of the CDR3 is 13 residues. Trimming left V 6 bases short and J 0 bases short, with 8 bases between. CDR1 and CDR2 (germline): LNHDA, SQIVND (reference sequence). The DNA for the CDR3 is TGTGCCAGTAGCTCAGCATACCAAGAGACCCAGTACTTC. Protein product: CASSSAYQETQYF.

This clone appeared once. The gene calls are TRBV9 and TRBJ2-1; no clear D gene. Per the germline V gene, CDR1 is SGDLS and CDR2 is YYNGEE. V shed 4 bases and J shed 0 bases, with 17 bases lying between them. This CDR3 is built from 17 residues. DNA of the CDR3: TGTGCCAGCAGCTCACATGGGGTGTTGAGCTCCTACAATGAGCAGTTCTTC. Translation gives CASSSHGVLSSYNEQFF.

The chain uses TRBV14 and TRBJ1-3, with 7 bases fitting TRBD1. Losses at the gene ends were 4 bases for V and 2 bases for J; bases not matched to a gene: 11. Per germline, CDR1 SGHDN and CDR2 FVKESK. This CDR3 spans 17 amino acids. In nucleotides, the CDR3 is TGTGCCAGCAGCCTCGACAGGGTCTTTCGAGCTGGAAACACCATATATTTT. This translates into CASSLDRVFRAGNTIYF.

The chain recombines TRBV14 with TRBJ1-2; the D is unclear. The CDR3 length is 14 residues. The germline gives CDR1 SGHDN, CDR2 FVKESK. The V end was cut by 2 bases, the J end by 8 bases, with 15 bases between. CDR3 in DNA: TGTGCCAGCAGCCAACTGGCCATCGGTGGCGGCTACACCTTC. Its protein is CASSQLAIGGGYTF.

The J gene is TRBJ1-4, the V gene TRBV6-6; D may be TRBD1 (6 bases). The CDR3 is 13 residues long. CDR1 MNHNY and CDR2 SVGAGI come from the germline V gene (reference sequence). V shed 5 bases and J shed 5 bases, with 9 bases lying between them. In DNA form, the CDR3 reads TGTGCCAGCAGTCGAGACAGGAATGAAAAACTGTTTTTT. Its translation: CASSRDRNEKLFF.

This chain joins TRBV9 and TRBJ2-1; D perhaps matches TRBD2 (6 bases). The germline V and J ends were trimmed by 2 bases and 0 bases, with 15 bases remaining between them. The CDR3 is 17 residues long. Germline CDR1 SGDLS, CDR2 YYNGEE. Here the CDR3 DNA reads TGTGCCAGCAGCGTGGGAGGCAGTCTGAACTCCTACAATGAGCAGTTCTTC. It encodes CASSVGGSLNSYNEQFF.

The chain couples TRBV2 to TRBJ1-2, with unresolved D. Trimming stripped 3 bases from V and 7 bases from J, with 9 bases between. Germline CDR1 and CDR2: SNHLY and FYNNEI. This CDR3 has 12 amino acids. DNA for the CDR3: TGTGCCAGCAGTGACGTACGTCCTGGCTACACCTTC. Translating it yields CASSDVRPGYTF. Supplemented by reference TRBV2 and TRBJ1-2, the full variable domain reads EPEVTQTPSHQVTQMGQEVILRCVPISNHLYFYWYRQILGQKVEFLVSFYNNEISEKSEIFDDQFSVERPDGSNFTLKIRSTKLEDSAMYFCASSDVRPGYTFGSGTRLTVV.

To note about this clone: Other DNA sequences in the sample encode the same CDR3. The chain couples TRBV6-5 to TRBJ2-1; a possible D gene is TRBD1 (6 bases). Germline loops: CDR1 MNHEY, CDR2 SVGAGI. The length of the CDR3 is 15 residues. The V end lost 2 bases, the J end lost 1 base, and 9 bases lay between the germline ends. The CDR3 DNA follows: TGTGCCAGCAGTTACGGGGGCTTATCCTACAATGAGCAGTTCTTC. It yields the protein CASSYGGLSYNEQFF.

DNA of the CDR3: TGTGCCAGCAGCGACGGGACCAGGGGGAGTGAAAAACTGTTTTTT. The encoded protein is CASSDGTRGSEKLFF. The chain carries TRBV9 and TRBJ1-4, with 7 bases aligning to TRBD1. The CDR3 sequence is 15 residues long. V lost 3 bases to trimming and J lost 7 bases; unmatched junction nucleotides: 9. CDR1 is SGDLS and CDR2 is YYNGEE in the germline V gene.

For the CDR3, the DNA is TGTGCCATCAGTGATTGGGCAGGGGACGGGAACAGGAATGAGCAGTTCTTC. Protein: CAISDWAGDGNRNEQFF. The chain couples TRBV10-3 to TRBJ2-1; possibly TRBD1 for D (6 bases). V shed 3 bases and J shed 7 bases, with 22 bases lying between them. There are 17 residues in the CDR3. Germline CDR1 and CDR2: ENHRY and SYGVKD.